The 16 T cell receptor beta chains reported below all come from one sample, sequenced in a study of T cell responses to AZD1222 COVID-19 vaccine. The table came from immunoSEQ multiplex PCR; TCRdb's copy has only in-frame clones and leaves some out. The sample carries around 89,000 clones, under 95% recorded once. The source material was peripheral blood, sampled on day 0 of AZD1222 vaccination. The source of these receptors is an adult in good health.

This sequence joins TRBV18 and TRBJ1-1; D perhaps matches TRBD1 (6 bases). V was cut by 3 bases and J by 1 base, with 12 bases left in between. CDR1 and CDR2 from the germline V gene are KGHSH and LQKENI. This CDR3 has 15 amino acids. This CDR3 reads CASSPNRAKNTEAFF. As DNA, the CDR3 is TGTGCCAGCTCACCTAACAGGGCTAAGAACACTGAAGCTTTCTTT.

V usage is TRBV9 and J usage is TRBJ1-4, with D uncertain. The V end lost 3 bases, the J end lost 0 bases, and 9 bases lay between the germline ends. The CDR3 loop spans 15 amino acids. Germline V gene lookup returns CDR1 SGDLS and CDR2 YYNGEE. CDR3 amino acids: CASSAEDATNEKLFF. For the CDR3, the DNA is TGTGCCAGCAGCGCAGAGGATGCAACTAATGAAAAACTGTTTTTT.

This clone was detected only once. The chain carries TRBV7-9 and TRBJ1-3; no firm D call. CDR1 SEHNR and CDR2 FQNEAQ come from the germline V gene (reference sequence). The V and J ends lost 3 bases and 2 bases respectively, with 2 bases between them. This CDR3 is 12 amino acids long. CDR3 sequence reads: CASSFPGNTIYF. The CDR3 DNA reads as TGTGCCAGCAGCTTTCCTGGAAACACCATATATTTT. Variable domain in full (rest from reference TRBV7-9 and TRBJ1-3): DTGVSQNPRHKITKRGQNVTFRCDPISEHNRLYWYRQTLGQGPEFLTYFQNEAQLEKSRLLSDRFSAERPKGSFSTLEIQRTEQGDSAMYLCASSFPGNTIYFGEGSWLTVV.

The V and J genes are TRBV18 and TRBJ1-1, with 7 bases aligning to TRBD1. V was clipped by 6 bases and J by 2 bases; unmatched bases: 15. In germline, CDR1 is KGHSH, CDR2 LQKENI. CDR3 length: 17 residues. The CDR3 DNA sequence: TGTGCCAGCTCCGAGGGGGGACAGATTCCCGGTAACACTGAAGCTTTCTTT. Amino acid sequence: CASSEGGQIPGNTEAFF.

The J gene is TRBJ2-6, the V gene TRBV11-1; D is possibly TRBD1 (6 bases). The CDR3 sequence is 16 residues long. Trimming left V 3 bases short and J 2 bases short, with 11 bases between. Germline V gives CDR1 SGHAT, CDR2 FQDESV (reference sequence). In DNA, the CDR3 is TGTGCCAGCAGCTTCGGCCAGGGGCCTGGGGCCAACGTCCTGACTTTC. Its translation is CASSFGQGPGANVLTF. The entire variable domain, with the rest obtained from reference TRBV11-1 and TRBJ2-6, is as follows: EAEVAQSPRYKITEKSQAVAFWCDPISGHATLYWYRQILGQGPELLVQFQDESVVDDSQLPKDRFSAERLKGVDSTLKIQPAELGDSAMYLCASSFGQGPGANVLTFGAGSRLTVL.

The rearrangement uses TRBV5-1 and TRBJ1-6; 8 positions agree with TRBD1. Germline CDR1 and CDR2: SGHRS and YFSETQ. Germline trimming cut 4 bases from V and 9 bases from J; bases unmatched to any gene: 6. The CDR3 loop spans 14 amino acids. Here the CDR3 reads CASSITGGGSPLHF. CDR3 coding DNA: TGCGCCAGCAGCATAACAGGGGGGGGTTCACCCCTCCACTTT.

V usage is TRBV12-5 and J usage is TRBJ1-1; D remains ambiguous. Trimming pared 2 bases from V and 6 bases from J, leaving 10 bases between. The CDR3 loop spans 13 amino acids. From germline, CDR1 is LGHNT and CDR2 FRNRAP. The chain's CDR3 is CASGLYLKPEAFF. In nucleotides, the CDR3 is TGTGCTAGTGGTTTGTATCTCAAGCCTGAAGCTTTCTTT.

The chain has TRBV11-2 and TRBJ1-1; possible D gene TRBD1, 6 bases. The length of the CDR3 is 14 residues. Trimming shortened V by 5 bases and J by 3 bases, and 13 bases separated the two germline ends. The germline V gene encodes CDR1 SGHAT and CDR2 FQNNGV. The CDR3 nucleotides read TGTGCCAGCAGCCCCCGTGCAGGGGACACTGAAGCTTTCTTT. Residues: CASSPRAGDTEAFF.

The gene calls are TRBV19 and TRBJ1-4, with 7 bases aligning to TRBD1. Germline V gene sequence: CDR1 LNHDA, CDR2 SQIVND (reference sequence). The CDR3 totals 14 residues. V lost 5 bases and J lost 8; bases outside the gene matches: 8. In DNA form, the CDR3 reads TGTGCCAGTAGTTCCGACTCGACAGGGGAAAAACTGTTTTTT. The encoded protein is CASSSDSTGEKLFF.

This clone has only one observation. The V and J genes are TRBV3-1 (or the pseudogene TRBV3-2) and TRBJ1-6; perhaps TRBD1 as D (6 bases). V was cut by 4 bases and J by 7 bases, with 14 bases left in between. The germline gives CDR1 LGHDT, CDR2 YNNKEL (reference sequence). The CDR3 totals 15 residues. CDR3 region: CASSRVGGANSPLHF. The CDR3 nucleotides read TGTGCCAGCAGCCGAGTTGGGGGGGCCAATTCACCCCTCCACTTT.

This clone appeared once. The V and J genes are TRBV6-5 and TRBJ1-6; 8 bases align to TRBD1. Germline CDR1 and CDR2: MNHEY and SVGAGI. With 6 bases clipped from V and 11 bases from J, the junction kept 12 bases outside the gene matches. The CDR3 runs to 15 residues. In DNA form, the CDR3 reads TGTGCCAGCAGGGAGGGGGCAGGGGGCTCACCACCCCTCCACTTT. Translating it yields CASREGAGGSPPLHF.

J is TRBJ1-6 and V is TRBV15, with a tentative D call TRBD1 (6 bases). This CDR3 comprises 12 residues. Between the trimmed V and J ends, which lost 5 bases and 14 bases, there was a span of 13 bases. CDR1 and CDR2 (germline): LNHNV, YYDKDF (reference sequence). The CDR3 DNA is TGTGCCACCAGCGCGTATGAGGGGGCCCTCCACTTT. It translates to CATSAYEGALHF.

The rearrangement links TRBV5-6 to TRBJ2-1; possible D gene TRBD1, 6 bases. Trimming took 0 bases from V and 2 from J, leaving 12 bases between them. CDR3 length equals 16 residues. In germline, CDR1 is SGHDT, CDR2 YYEEEE. CDR3: CASSLAGTLTYNEQFF. CDR3 sequence (DNA): TGTGCCAGCAGCTTGGCCGGGACACTTACCTACAATGAGCAGTTCTTC.

The table lists this clone with a count of one. The chain couples TRBV2 to TRBJ2-7, with D unclear. Deletions cut 6 bases from V and 0 bases from J, with 6 bases between. Germline V gene lookup returns CDR1 SNHLY and CDR2 FYNNEI. The CDR3 is 12 amino acids. The CDR3 nucleotides are TGTGCCAGCAGCCTTAGCTCCTACGAGCAGTACTTC. It yields the protein CASSLSSYEQYF. Full variable domain (outside the CDR3, taken from reference TRBV2 and TRBJ2-7): EPEVTQTPSHQVTQMGQEVILRCVPISNHLYFYWYRQILGQKVEFLVSFYNNEISEKSEIFDDQFSVERPDGSNFTLKIRSTKLEDSAMYFCASSLSSYEQYFGPGTRLTVT.

This clone came up a few times. This chain uses TRBV7-9 with TRBJ1-3; D is undetermined. Trimming took off 3 bases at V and 0 bases at J, with 6 bases between the two ends. The germline V gene has CDR1 SEHNR and CDR2 FQNEAQ (reference sequence). The CDR3 has 14 residues. CDR3: CASSFDHSGNTIYF. CDR3 sequence (DNA): TGTGCCAGCAGCTTTGACCACTCTGGAAACACCATATATTTT. Full variable domain (remainder filled in from reference TRBV7-9 and TRBJ1-3): DTGVSQNPRHKITKRGQNVTFRCDPISEHNRLYWYRQTLGQGPEFLTYFQNEAQLEKSRLLSDRFSAERPKGSFSTLEIQRTEQGDSAMYLCASSFDHSGNTIYFGEGSWLTVV.

V gene TRBV5-1 combines with J gene TRBJ2-2; 10 nucleotides agree with TRBD1. Germline CDR1 is SGHRS and CDR2 is YFSETQ. The CDR3 loop spans 17 amino acids. The ends lost 4 bases at V and 5 bases at J; junction bases unmatched: 11. The CDR3 coding sequence is TGCGCCAGCAGCCCGTCACCCCGGGACAGGGGAACCGGGGAGCTGTTTTTT. Its translation is CASSPSPRDRGTGELFF.